The 24 T cell receptor beta chains below all came from one sample that was sequenced in a study of blood T cells in healthy people across ages. PCR was performed a second time for roughly 7 to 12 cycles using a sample-barcoded 5' primer and a J-beta primer mix. Using its own MiXCR run on the 5' RACE reads, TCRdb lists one record per CDR3 protein. This table has some 290,000 distinct CDR3 sequences, about 25% appearing once. Sequenced material: blood. These receptors were collected from a woman between 70 and 85 years old in good health.

V is TRBV9 and J is TRBJ1-4; TRBD1 might be the D (5 bases). This CDR3 has 16 amino acids. Germline V CDR1 and CDR2: SGDLS, YYNGEE. V lost 0 bases and J 7 bases, leaving 16 bases between the germline ends. CDR3 DNA: TGTGCCAGCAGCGTAGCAGCAGGAATCGGGGGTGAAAAACTGTTTTTT. Translated: CASSVAAGIGGEKLFF. Based on the CDR3 plus reference TRBV9 and TRBJ1-4, the full variable domain is DSGVTQTPKHLITATGQRVTLRCSPRSGDLSVYWYQQSLDQGLQFLIQYYNGEERAKGNILERFSAQQFPDLHSELNLSSLELGDSALYFCASSVAAGIGGEKLFFGSGTQLSVL.

This clonotype was seen a few times. The rearrangement links TRBV5-1 to TRBJ2-7, with TRBD1 as a possible D gene (6 bases). V shed 4 bases and J shed 1 base, with 12 bases lying between them. The CDR3 consists of 14 residues. The germline V gene encodes CDR1 SGHRS and CDR2 YFSETQ. CDR3 loop: CASSKDSSSYEQYF. CDR3 nucleotide sequence: TGCGCCAGCAGCAAGGACAGTTCTTCCTACGAGCAGTACTTC. Using reference TRBV5-1 and TRBJ2-7 for the parts outside the CDR3, the full variable domain is KAGVTQTPRYLIKTRGQQVTLSCSPISGHRSVSWYQQTPGQGLQFLFEYFSETQRNKGNFPGRFSGRQFSNSRSEMNVSTLELGDSALYLCASSKDSSSYEQYFGPGTRLTVT.

Only a few counts were recorded for this clonotype. The chain couples TRBV20-1 to TRBJ2-5; 10 bases line up with TRBD2. V gave up 2 bases and J gave up 5 bases; unmatched junction bases: 5. CDR3 length equals 14 residues. The germline V gene encodes CDR1 DFQATT and CDR2 SNEGSKA (reference sequence). CDR3 protein: CSARTAGGSETQYF. The CDR3 DNA reads as TGCAGTGCTAGAACAGCGGGAGGGTCCGAGACCCAGTACTTC.

The table lists this clonotype with a few counts. The rearrangement joins TRBV29-1 to TRBJ1-1; D may be TRBD1 (6 bases). This CDR3 is 13 amino acids long. Deletions cut 7 bases from V and 5 bases from J, with 17 bases between. Germline V gene data show CDR1 as SQVTM and CDR2 as ANQGSEA. The CDR3 DNA sequence: TGCAGCGCCGCGGGACACAAGGGAACTGAAGCTTTCTTT. This encodes CSAAGHKGTEAFF.

J is TRBJ2-5 and V is TRBV10-2; no reliable D call. Judging by the DNA end, TRBJ2-7 fits better; the J call may be wrong. CDR3 length: 13 amino acids. Per the germline V gene, CDR1 is WSHSY and CDR2 is SAAADI. CDR3 DNA: TGCGCCAGCACGTGGCAGGATTCCTACGAGCAGTACTTC. Translated, it gives CASTWQDSYEQYF.

This clonotype was detected only a few times. V gene TRBV2 combines with J gene TRBJ1-6; D is unresolved. V was shortened by 8 bases and J by 13 bases, with 15 bases between the two germline ends. Germline CDR1 and CDR2: SNHLY and FYNNEI. The length of the CDR3 is 12 residues. The CDR3 sequence is CASGGALAPLHF. CDR3 in DNA: TGTGCCAGCGGCGGTGCCCTGGCGCCCCTCCACTTT.

The rearrangement joins TRBV2 to TRBJ1-1; TRBD1 is a possible D gene (5 bases). V was clipped by 4 bases and J by 5 bases, with 17 bases between them. Germline V gene data show CDR1 as SNHLY and CDR2 as FYNNEI. This CDR3 is 15 amino acids long. CDR3 coding DNA: TGTGCCAGCAGTGGTGACCGCCACGGGACGACTGAAGCTTTCTTT. It specifies CASSGDRHGTTEAFF.

The rearrangement uses TRBV15 and TRBJ1-4, with D tentatively TRBD1 (6 bases). CDR3 length: 13 residues. In germline, CDR1 is LNHNV, CDR2 YYDKDF (reference sequence). The V end was cut by 2 bases, the J end by 8 bases, with 9 bases between. The CDR3 DNA reads TGTGCCACCAGCAGATCCACAGGGGAAAAACTGTTTTTT. It translates to CATSRSTGEKLFF.

The genes are TRBV6-1 and TRBJ1-5; the match to TRBD1 covers 10 bases. CDR1 and CDR2 from the germline V gene are MNHNS and SASEGT. With 6 bases clipped from V and 4 bases from J, the junction kept 3 bases outside the gene matches. The CDR3 loop spans 14 amino acids. The CDR3 region is CASRTGGYNQPQHF. The CDR3, as DNA: TGTGCCAGCAGGACAGGGGGCTATAATCAGCCCCAGCATTTT.

This chain connects TRBV6-1 to TRBJ2-5, with 8 bases lining up with TRBD1. Trimming at V came to 5 bases and at J to 4 bases, leaving 9 bases not matched to a gene. This CDR3 comprises 15 residues. Germline V gives CDR1 MNHNS, CDR2 SASEGT. The CDR3 is CASSKGTGVGETQYF. As DNA, the CDR3 is TGTGCCAGCAGTAAGGGGACAGGTGTGGGAGAGACCCAGTACTTC.

The chain recombines TRBV3-1 with TRBJ2-5; D gene ambiguous. The J call may be faulty, since TRBJ2-1 better matches the DNA end. This CDR3 comprises 14 residues. Germline values: CDR1 LGHDT, CDR2 YNNKEL (reference sequence). The CDR3 here is CASSQHELGNEQFF. In DNA, the CDR3 is TGTGCCAGCAGCCAACATGAGCTCGGGAATGAGCAGTTCTTC.

This sequence joins TRBV28 and TRBJ1-2; D unresolved. Trimming removed 1 base at V and 6 bases at J, with 15 bases between. The CDR3 totals 15 residues. CDR1 MDHEN and CDR2 SYDVKM come from the germline V gene. The CDR3 nucleotides are TGTGCCAGCAGTTTATCGCCGGGATCACCCAATGGCTACACCTTC. Translating it yields CASSLSPGSPNGYTF.

The chain links TRBV21-1 to TRBJ2-4; TRBD2 is the table's D call, not checked against the DNA. TRBV21-1 is annotated as a pseudogene. This CDR3 has 16 amino acids. CDR3 nucleotide sequence: TGTGCCAGCATTGGTCCCAGAACTTGCGGGGAAAACATTCAGTACTTC. Translated, it gives CASIGPRTCGENIQYF.

The chain employs TRBV20-1 and TRBJ2-5, with TRBD2 matching 7 bases. V shed 7 bases and J 5 bases; nucleotides not matched to a gene: 7. CDR3 length: 12 amino acids. Looked up from germline, CDR1 is DFQATT and CDR2 is SNEGSKA (reference sequence). CDR3 amino acids: CSGGGREETQYF. For the CDR3, the DNA is TGCAGTGGCGGAGGGAGGGAGGAGACCCAGTACTTC.

The V and J genes are TRBV7-9 and TRBJ1-2; D might be TRBD1 (5 bases). From germline, CDR1 is SEHNR and CDR2 FQNEAQ (reference sequence). The CDR3 contains 16 residues. With 5 bases removed from V and 4 bases from J, the gap between germline ends came to 20 bases. The CDR3 is CASSPGTLKSFYGYTF. In nucleotides, the CDR3 is TGTGCCAGCAGCCCAGGGACCCTTAAGTCCTTCTATGGCTACACCTTC.

This chain joins TRBV6-2 or TRBV6-3 and TRBJ2-3; D may be TRBD2 (6 bases). Per germline, CDR1 MNHEY and CDR2 SVGEGT. The CDR3 contains 16 residues. V shed 6 bases and J shed 0 bases, with 16 bases lying between them. The CDR3: CASRGGTRPSTDTQYF. The CDR3 nucleotides read TGTGCCAGCAGGGGCGGGACCAGACCTAGCACAGATACGCAGTATTTT.

This clonotype was counted only a few times. The chain has TRBV5-1 and TRBJ1-4, with 7 bases fitting TRBD1. Germline V gives CDR1 SGHRS, CDR2 YFSETQ. Unmatched junction bases numbered 8, after V lost 2 bases and J lost 7 bases. The CDR3 runs 15 residues. The CDR3 reads CASSLQGLEGEKLFF. In DNA, the CDR3 is TGCGCCAGCAGCTTACAGGGGCTAGAGGGTGAAAAACTGTTTTTT.

V and J are TRBV6-2 or TRBV6-3 and TRBJ2-1, with D perhaps matching TRBD2 (6 bases). The CDR3 sequence is 16 residues long. The germline gives CDR1 MNHEY, CDR2 SVGEGT. The germline V and J ends were trimmed by 7 bases and 9 bases, with 25 bases remaining between them. CDR3 amino acids: CASKGGRESNEAEQFF. The CDR3 DNA reads as TGTGCCAGCAAGGGCGGTCGGGAGTCTAATGAGGCTGAGCAGTTCTTC.

This clonotype was detected only once. The genes are TRBV20-1 and TRBJ2-5; D is unresolved. TRBJ2-1 matches the DNA end more closely, so the J call is doubtful. CDR1 is DFQATT and CDR2 is SNEGSKA in the germline V gene (reference sequence). The CDR3 length is 12 residues. In DNA, the CDR3 is TGCAGTGCCCGGACCGACGGAAATGAGCAGTTCTTC. This encodes CSARTDGNEQFF.

This clonotype showed up just a few times. The V call is TRBV27, the J call TRBJ2-2; tentatively, D is TRBD1 or TRBD2 (6 bases each). Trimming removed 7 bases from V and 3 bases from J, with 12 bases in between. Germline CDR1 MNHEY, CDR2 SMNVEV (reference sequence). The CDR3 length is 14 residues. CDR3 sequence reads: CASNYGGDTGELFF. DNA of the CDR3: TGTGCCAGCAATTACGGGGGCGACACCGGGGAGCTGTTTTTT.

The CDR3 sequence: CATSDDLNTEAFF. The CDR3 DNA follows: TGTGCCACCAGTGACGACTTGAACACTGAAGCTTTCTTT. This rearrangement joins TRBV24-1 to TRBJ1-1, with unresolved D. Germline lookup yields CDR1 KGHDR and CDR2 SFDVKD. V dropped 4 bases and J dropped 0 bases, with 5 bases sitting between them. CDR3 size: 13 residues.

The gene calls are TRBV9 and TRBJ2-2, with no clear D. This CDR3 is built from 15 residues. Trimming removed 0 bases from V and 1 base from J, with 7 bases in between. Germline V gene lookup returns CDR1 SGDLS and CDR2 YYNGEE. CDR3 loop: CASSVGEENTGELFF. CDR3 DNA: TGTGCCAGCAGCGTAGGTGAGGAGAACACCGGGGAGCTGTTTTTT.

This clonotype turned up a few times. The chain joins TRBV28 to TRBJ1-5; TRBD1 matches 9 bases. J was trimmed by 3 bases and V by 8 bases; bases with no gene match: 2. CDR1 is MDHEN, CDR2 SYDVKM, per germline. CDR3 length: 13 residues. CDR3 nucleotides: TGTGCCAGCCGGACAGGGGTCAATCAGCCCCAGCATTTT. It codes for CASRTGVNQPQHF.

Many counts were recorded for this clonotype. The chain uses TRBV28 and TRBJ2-1; D possibly corresponds to TRBD1 (6 bases). The CDR3 has 14 amino acids. Trimming stripped 6 bases from V and 2 bases from J, with 11 bases between. Germline lookup yields CDR1 MDHEN and CDR2 SYDVKM. CDR3 in amino acids: CASRYRATYNEQFF. CDR3 DNA sequence: TGTGCCAGCAGGTACAGGGCGACCTACAATGAGCAGTTCTTC.